Described below is a single T cell receptor (beta chain) sequence and its context. This clone has a handful of counts. The target of this receptor is not known. Per-nucleotide qualities are absent, and no much larger clonotype sits a single base away. According to the germline V gene (reference sequence), CDR1 reads DFQATT and CDR2 reads SNEGSKA. The V and J ends are trimmed by 6 bases and 5 bases, leaving 8 bases between them. Its CDR3 holds 11 amino acids, cysteine through phenylalanine. The retained sequence is limited to the CDR3, 33 bases, with the frame set at the first base. These data are taken from a study of beta chain features in type 1 diabetes (dated by TCRdb to about 2018). Regarding the complete study: No differences in mean age, gender distribution, total cell number or subset yield were found between patients and healthy donors. The study compared TCRB repertoires of sorted circulating CD4+ T cell subsets between recently diagnosed type 1 diabetes patients and matched healthy donors. Whereas all 30 or so donors provided naive and central memory subsets, regulatory and stem cell-like memory subsets were isolated from just 8 patients and roughly eight healthy donors. A total of approximately 100 million sorted cells were examined across all samples, and the number of cells per subset was strongly correlated with RNA yield.

Study-wide conclusions, independent of this receptor: HLA sub-analyses involved small numbers of individuals, so any influence of HLA type on TCRB rearrangement remained unresolved. Naive, central memory and regulatory TCRB repertoires appeared to be more alike among patients than among healthy donors. Because cDNA rather than genomic DNA was sequenced, highly expressing activated cells could have been over-represented, although no difference in activation and CD3 levels was found between groups. PCR might favor shorter templates, but patient and control samples were amplified and corrected together, so any skew would affect both groups equally. In all four CD4+ subsets, TCRB CDR3 length was moderately but significantly shorter in type 1 diabetes patients. At VDJ recombination sites, type 1 diabetes patients had fewer insertions and more deleted nucleotides, which implies abnormalities in thymic rearrangement.

All of the isolated RNA was reverse transcribed with the High Capacity cDNA Reverse Transcription Kit, so expressed TCRB transcripts were sequenced. Deep immunoSEQ sequencing was applied to naive, central memory and regulatory T cell samples, giving an average of about 3.8 million total reads per sample. Sorted cells were lysed in RLT buffer, and RNA was extracted using DNase-treated RNeasy Micro or Mini kits according to cell number. To prevent cross-contamination, every cell subset was processed on its own, while patient and healthy donor samples were processed together. TCRB sequences were amplified from cDNA with the immunoSEQ multiplex PCR, producing 87-bp fragments spanning the CDR3 region. The amplicons were sequenced using the Illumina HiSeq platform. The study's processing was this. Synthetic template baselines were used to correct PCR bias computationally, reads within Hamming distance 2 were collapsed, and singletons that could not be merged were discarded. Reads were aligned to IMGT to assign V, D and J genes, CDR3 length, and insertions or deletions at six rearrangement sites. Within each subset, clonotype counts were normalized to sorted cell number, after which true diversity and Gini coefficients were computed with the tcR R package. Repertoire sharing was quantified using the overlap coefficient calculated on TCRB nucleotide sequences. Entries here come from immuneACCESS through TCRdb and include only in-frame sequences with V and J called. Some clones fail to appear in such tables; in the studies checked, an unresolved V gene covers under half of the shortfall, and the cause of the remainder is unknown. V and J calls plus clone size are reproduced from that table; the DNA served to infer D and trimming. The sample table shows 300,000 to 350,000 clones, and about a tenth are seen once. Together, the top ten hold less than 1.2% of the sample.

From each donor, a single peripheral blood sample of 95 to 150 mL on average was drawn into heparinised tubes. Naive, central memory, regulatory and stem cell-like memory CD4+ T cells were sorted on a BD FACSAria II using a panel including CD45RO, CCR7, CD25, CD127, CD95 and CD27. Purity was above 98% for every sorted population. PBMCs were separated immediately by Lymphoprep density gradient centrifugation and were stained directly, without being cultured. So that batch effects would be minimized, each experiment stained and sorted samples in pairs, pairing one healthy donor with one patient. The chain is assembled from TRBV20-1 and TRBJ2-4, and TRBD1 may be the D gene, going by 6 matching bases. Sequenced input: central memory CD4+ T cells from blood. The source of this sequence is a young man with type 1 diabetes. The CDR3 reads CSAYRENIQYF. The nucleotide sequence is given as TGCAGTGCGTACAGGGAAAACATTCAGTACTTC.